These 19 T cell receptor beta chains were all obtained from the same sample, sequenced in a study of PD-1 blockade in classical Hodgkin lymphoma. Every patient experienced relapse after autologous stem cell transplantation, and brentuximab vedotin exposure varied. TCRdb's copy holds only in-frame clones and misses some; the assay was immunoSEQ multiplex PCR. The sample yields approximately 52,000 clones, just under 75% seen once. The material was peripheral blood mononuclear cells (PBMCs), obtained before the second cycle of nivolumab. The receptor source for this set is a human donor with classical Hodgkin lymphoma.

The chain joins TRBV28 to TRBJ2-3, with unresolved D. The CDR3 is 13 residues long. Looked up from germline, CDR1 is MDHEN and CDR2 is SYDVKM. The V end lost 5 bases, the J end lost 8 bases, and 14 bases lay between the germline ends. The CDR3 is CASSPPARGTQYF. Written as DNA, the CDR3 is TGTGCCAGCAGTCCCCCGGCCCGTGGTACGCAGTATTTT.

The CDR3 loop reads CASGTGPGEQYF. CDR3 nucleotides: TGTGCCAGTGGGACAGGGCCCGGCGAGCAGTACTTC. The V and J genes are TRBV19 and TRBJ2-7; 9 bases are a match to TRBD1. From germline, CDR1 is LNHDA and CDR2 SQIVND (reference sequence). Germline trimming cut 8 bases from V and 6 bases from J; bases unmatched to any gene: 5. CDR3 size: 12 residues.

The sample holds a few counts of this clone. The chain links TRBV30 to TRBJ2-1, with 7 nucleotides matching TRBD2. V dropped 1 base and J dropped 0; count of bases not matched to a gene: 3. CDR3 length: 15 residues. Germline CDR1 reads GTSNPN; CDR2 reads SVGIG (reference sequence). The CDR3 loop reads CAWSAGGSSYNEQFF. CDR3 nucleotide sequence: TGTGCCTGGAGTGCCGGCGGGAGCTCCTACAATGAGCAGTTCTTC.

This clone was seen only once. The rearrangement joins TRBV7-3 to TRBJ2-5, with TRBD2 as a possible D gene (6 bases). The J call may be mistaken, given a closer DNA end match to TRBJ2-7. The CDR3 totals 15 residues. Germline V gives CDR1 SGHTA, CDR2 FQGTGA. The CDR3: CASSLKPGETYEQYF. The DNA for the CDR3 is TGTGCCAGCAGCTTAAAACCGGGAGAGACCTACGAGCAGTACTTC.

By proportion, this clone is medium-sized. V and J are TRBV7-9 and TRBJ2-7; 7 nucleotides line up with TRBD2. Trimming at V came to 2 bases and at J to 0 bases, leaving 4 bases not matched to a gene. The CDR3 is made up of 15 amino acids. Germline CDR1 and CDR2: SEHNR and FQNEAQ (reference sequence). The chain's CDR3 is CASSLRGDSSYEQYF. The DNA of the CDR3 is TGTGCCAGCAGCTTACGGGGGGATAGCTCCTACGAGCAGTACTTC.

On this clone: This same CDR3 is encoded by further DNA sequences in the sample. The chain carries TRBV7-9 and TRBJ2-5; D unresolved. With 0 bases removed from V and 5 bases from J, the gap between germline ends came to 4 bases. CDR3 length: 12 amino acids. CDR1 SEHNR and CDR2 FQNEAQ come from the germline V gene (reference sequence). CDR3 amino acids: CASSLALETQYF. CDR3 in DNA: TGTGCCAGCAGCTTAGCTCTGGAGACCCAGTACTTC.

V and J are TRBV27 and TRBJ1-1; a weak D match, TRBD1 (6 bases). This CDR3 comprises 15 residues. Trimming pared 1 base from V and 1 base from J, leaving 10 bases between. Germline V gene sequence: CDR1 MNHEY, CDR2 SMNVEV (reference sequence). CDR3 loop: CASSLYWGQNTEAFF. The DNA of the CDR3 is TGTGCCAGCAGTTTATACTGGGGACAGAACACTGAAGCTTTCTTT.

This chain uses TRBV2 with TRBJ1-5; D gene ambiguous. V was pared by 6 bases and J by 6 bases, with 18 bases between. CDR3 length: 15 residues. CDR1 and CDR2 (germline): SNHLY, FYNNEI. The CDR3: CASSAAGFGGQPQHF. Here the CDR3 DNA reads TGTGCCAGCAGCGCCGCTGGGTTCGGAGGTCAGCCCCAGCATTTT.

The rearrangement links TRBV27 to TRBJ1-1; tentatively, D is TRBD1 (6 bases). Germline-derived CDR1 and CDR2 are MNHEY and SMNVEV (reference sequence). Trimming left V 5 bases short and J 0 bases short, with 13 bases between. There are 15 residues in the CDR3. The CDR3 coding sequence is TGTGCCAGCAGTCCAGGGACAAGCATGAACACTGAAGCTTTCTTT. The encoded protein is CASSPGTSMNTEAFF.

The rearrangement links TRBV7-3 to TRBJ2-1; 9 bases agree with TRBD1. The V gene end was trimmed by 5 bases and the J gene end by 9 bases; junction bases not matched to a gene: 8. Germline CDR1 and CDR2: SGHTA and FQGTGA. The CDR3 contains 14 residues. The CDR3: CASSPGTGMGEQFF. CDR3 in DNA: TGTGCCAGCAGCCCCGGGACAGGGATGGGTGAGCAGTTCTTC.

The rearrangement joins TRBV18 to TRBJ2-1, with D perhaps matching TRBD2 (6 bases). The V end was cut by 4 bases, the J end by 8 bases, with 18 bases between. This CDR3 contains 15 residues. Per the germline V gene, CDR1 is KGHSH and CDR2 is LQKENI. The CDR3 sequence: CASSRASAEWDEQFF. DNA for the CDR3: TGTGCCAGCTCACGAGCTAGCGCCGAATGGGATGAGCAGTTCTTC.

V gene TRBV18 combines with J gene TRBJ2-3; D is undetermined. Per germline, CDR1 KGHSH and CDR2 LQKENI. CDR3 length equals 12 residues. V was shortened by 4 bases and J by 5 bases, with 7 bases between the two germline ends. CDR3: CASSQLGDTQYF. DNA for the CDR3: TGTGCCAGCTCACAGTTGGGAGATACGCAGTATTTT.

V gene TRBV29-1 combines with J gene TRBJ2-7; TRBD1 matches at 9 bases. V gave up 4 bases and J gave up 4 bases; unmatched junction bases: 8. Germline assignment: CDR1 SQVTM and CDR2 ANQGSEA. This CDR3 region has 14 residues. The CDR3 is CSVGGQGVEYEQYF. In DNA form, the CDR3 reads TGCAGCGTTGGGGGACAGGGTGTCGAATACGAGCAGTACTTC.

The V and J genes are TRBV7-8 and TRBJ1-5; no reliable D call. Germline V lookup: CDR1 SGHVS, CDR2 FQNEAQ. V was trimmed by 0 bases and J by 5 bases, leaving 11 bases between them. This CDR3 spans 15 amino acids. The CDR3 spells CASSLARFGDQPQHF. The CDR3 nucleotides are TGTGCCAGCAGCTTAGCGCGGTTTGGGGATCAGCCCCAGCATTTT.

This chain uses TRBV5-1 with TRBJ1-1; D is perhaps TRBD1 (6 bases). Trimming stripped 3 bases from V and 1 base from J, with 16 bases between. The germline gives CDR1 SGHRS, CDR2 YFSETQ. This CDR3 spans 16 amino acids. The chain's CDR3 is CASSWLLDSQNTEAFF. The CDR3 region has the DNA TGCGCCAGCAGCTGGCTGTTGGACAGCCAGAACACTGAAGCTTTCTTT.

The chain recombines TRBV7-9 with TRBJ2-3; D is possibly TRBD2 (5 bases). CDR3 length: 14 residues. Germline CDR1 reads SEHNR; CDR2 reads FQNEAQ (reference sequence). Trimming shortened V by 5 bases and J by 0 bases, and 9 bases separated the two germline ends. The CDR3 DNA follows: TGTGCCAGCAGCGAGCGAGGGAGCACAGATACGCAGTATTTT. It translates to CASSERGSTDTQYF.

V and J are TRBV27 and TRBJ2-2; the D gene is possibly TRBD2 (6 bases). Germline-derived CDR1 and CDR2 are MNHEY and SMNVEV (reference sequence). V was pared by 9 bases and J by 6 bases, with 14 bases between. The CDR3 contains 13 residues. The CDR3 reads CASRLAPAGELFF. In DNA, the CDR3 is TGTGCCAGTAGGCTAGCGCCTGCCGGGGAGCTGTTTTTT.

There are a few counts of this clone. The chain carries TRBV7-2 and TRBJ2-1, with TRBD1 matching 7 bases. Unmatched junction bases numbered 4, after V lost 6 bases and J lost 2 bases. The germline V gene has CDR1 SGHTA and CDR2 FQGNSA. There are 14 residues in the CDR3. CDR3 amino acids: CASSLTGPYNEQFF. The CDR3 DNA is TGTGCCAGCAGTCTGACAGGGCCCTACAATGAGCAGTTCTTC.

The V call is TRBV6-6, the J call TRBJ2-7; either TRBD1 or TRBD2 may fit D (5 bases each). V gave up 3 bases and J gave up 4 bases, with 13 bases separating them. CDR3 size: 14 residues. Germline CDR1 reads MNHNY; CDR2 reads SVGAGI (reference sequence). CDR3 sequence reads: CASSYSGSGYEQYF. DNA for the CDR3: TGTGCCAGCAGTTATTCAGGGAGTGGTTACGAGCAGTACTTC.